These 24 T cell receptor beta chains share one sample of origin, sequenced in a study of cytomegalovirus exposure and HLA in healthy donors. Method: immunoSEQ multiplex PCR; TCRdb's copy keeps in-frame clones and lacks some. Among approximately 120,000 clones listed, approximately 90% were seen once. Source material: PBMCs. Every receptor here comes from a woman aged 18-29 years in good health and CMV-seronegative.

V and J are TRBV5-1 and TRBJ2-2; weak D call: TRBD2 (5 bases). The length of the CDR3 is 18 residues. Trimming removed 2 bases at V and 0 bases at J, with 17 bases between. In germline, CDR1 is SGHRS, CDR2 YFSETQ. The CDR3 reads CASSFTLAGYTNTGELFF. CDR3 nucleotide sequence: TGCGCCAGCAGCTTCACACTGGCGGGTTATACGAACACCGGGGAGCTGTTTTTT.

The V call is TRBV4-2, the J call TRBJ1-5, with 7 bases aligning to TRBD1. Germline V gene sequence: CDR1 LGHNA, CDR2 YNFKEQ. Trimming cost V 4 bases and J 5 bases; bases outside gene matches: 8. The CDR3 extends over 15 amino acids. The CDR3 DNA reads as TGTGCCAGCAGCCCTTCGACAGGGCGGGATCAGCCCCAGCATTTT. Translation: CASSPSTGRDQPQHF.

The V and J genes are TRBV5-1 and TRBJ2-2, with a tentative D call TRBD1 (6 bases). CDR3 length: 14 amino acids. Germline V CDR1 and CDR2: SGHRS, YFSETQ. V lost 4 bases, J lost 1 base, and 8 bases lay in between. CDR3 amino acids: CASSPGQNTGELFF. CDR3 nucleotides: TGCGCCAGCAGCCCGGGACAGAACACCGGGGAGCTGTTTTTT.

The chain recombines TRBV30 with TRBJ1-5; D is perhaps TRBD1 (6 bases). Trimming removed 8 bases from V and 7 bases from J, with 18 bases in between. The germline V gene has CDR1 GTSNPN and CDR2 SVGIG (reference sequence). This CDR3 is built from 13 residues. The CDR3 DNA follows: TGTGCCGGGGGGGGCGCCAATTACCAGCCCCAGCATTTT. Translating gives CAGGGANYQPQHF.

The chain employs TRBV5-1 and TRBJ2-1, with 7 bases fitting TRBD2. Trimming took 0 bases from V and 2 from J; bases not matched to a gene: 5. Germline lookup yields CDR1 SGHRS and CDR2 YFSETQ. The CDR3 runs to 16 residues. The CDR3 here is CASSLDSSGTYNEQFF. The DNA of the CDR3 is TGCGCCAGCAGCTTGGACTCTAGCGGTACCTACAATGAGCAGTTCTTC.

V and J are TRBV7-9 and TRBJ2-7; no definite D call. The length of the CDR3 is 14 residues. Germline loops: CDR1 SEHNR, CDR2 FQNEAQ (reference sequence). Between the trimmed V and J ends, which lost 4 bases and 9 bases, there was a span of 19 bases. CDR3 protein: CASSSHIQLQRQYF. The CDR3 bases are TGTGCCAGCAGCTCCCACATCCAACTGCAGCGGCAGTACTTC.

The gene calls are TRBV11-3 and TRBJ2-1; D possibly corresponds to TRBD2 (5 bases). This CDR3 spans 16 amino acids. The germline V gene has CDR1 SGHNT and CDR2 YENEEA. V lost 2 bases, J lost 3 bases, and 14 bases lay in between. DNA of the CDR3: TGTGCCAGCAGCTTAAAACGAGGGTCGAACTACAATGAGCAGTTCTTC. Residues: CASSLKRGSNYNEQFF.

A few counts support this clone. V and J are TRBV5-5 and TRBJ2-7; 10 bases map to TRBD1. Trimming removed 9 bases from V and 3 bases from J; junction bases left unmatched: 9. Per the germline V gene, CDR1 is SGHKS and CDR2 is YYEKEE (reference sequence). The CDR3 spans 14 residues. CDR3 bases: TGTGCCACACAACAGGGACAGGGGCTCTACGAGCAGTACTTC. This encodes CATQQGQGLYEQYF.

The chain uses TRBV19 and TRBJ2-5; maybe TRBD1 (5 bases). Trimming pared 3 bases from V and 1 base from J, leaving 15 bases between. CDR1 is LNHDA, CDR2 SQIVND, per germline (reference sequence). The CDR3 consists of 16 residues. The CDR3 region is CASSMKGLGPQETQYF. CDR3 bases: TGTGCCAGTAGTATGAAGGGGTTGGGGCCCCAAGAGACCCAGTACTTC.

The V gene is TRBV4-1, the J gene TRBJ1-2, with D possibly being TRBD1 (5 bases). The germline gives CDR1 MGHRA, CDR2 YSYEKL. The CDR3 loop spans 14 amino acids. V lost 0 bases and J 3 bases, leaving 8 bases between the germline ends. CDR3 residues: CASSQDGRDYGYTF. CDR3 in DNA: TGCGCCAGCAGCCAAGATGGCAGGGACTATGGCTACACCTTC.

This rearrangement joins TRBV9 to TRBJ1-3, with unresolved D. V lost 0 bases to trimming and J lost 2 bases, with 6 bases between them. CDR3 length equals 14 residues. From germline, CDR1 is SGDLS and CDR2 YYNGEE. CDR3 loop: CASSVGGTGNTIYF. CDR3 in DNA: TGTGCCAGCAGCGTAGGCGGAACTGGAAACACCATATATTTT.

The chain recombines TRBV19 with TRBJ2-7; a weak D match, TRBD1 (6 bases). Per the germline V gene, CDR1 is LNHDA and CDR2 is SQIVND (reference sequence). V was cut by 2 bases and J by 2 bases, with 7 bases left in between. The CDR3 has 13 amino acids. The CDR3 loop is CASSIQGTYEQYF. DNA of the CDR3: TGTGCCAGTAGTATACAGGGGACCTACGAGCAGTACTTC.

The chain joins TRBV2 to TRBJ2-1, with 10 bases lining up with TRBD1. CDR3 length: 11 residues. With 5 bases clipped from V and 12 bases from J, the junction kept 1 base outside the gene matches. Germline V gene sequence: CDR1 SNHLY, CDR2 FYNNEI. DNA of the CDR3: TGTGCCAGCAGTTGGACAGGGGGGCAGTTCTTC. Translated, it gives CASSWTGGQFF. The complete variable domain, with remaining parts taken from reference TRBV2 and TRBJ2-1, reads EPEVTQTPSHQVTQMGQEVILRCVPISNHLYFYWYRQILGQKVEFLVSFYNNEISEKSEIFDDQFSVERPDGSNFTLKIRSTKLEDSAMYFCASSWTGGQFFGPGTRLTVL.

This clone was recorded many times. This chain links TRBV7-6 with TRBJ2-7, with 7 bases lining up with TRBD2. The CDR3 totals 15 residues. The trim removed 2 bases at V and 3 bases at J, leaving 7 bases unmatched. Per the germline V gene, CDR1 is SGHVS and CDR2 is FNYEAQ. The CDR3 DNA is TGTGCCAGCAGCTTAACCGGGACGGGGGGCTACGAGCAGTACTTC. This codes for CASSLTGTGGYEQYF.

This clone occurred once. The chain couples TRBV6-1 to TRBJ2-1; TRBD2 is a possible D gene (5 bases). The CDR3 has 15 amino acids. Germline V gives CDR1 MNHNS, CDR2 SASEGT. V dropped 7 bases and J dropped 2 bases, with 15 bases sitting between them. The CDR3 DNA sequence: TGTGCCAGCACCAGCAGGACTTACGCCTACAATGAGCAGTTCTTC. The encoded protein is CASTSRTYAYNEQFF.

This chain links TRBV28 with TRBJ2-7; TRBD1 agrees at 7 bases. The CDR3 runs 13 residues. Germline-derived CDR1 and CDR2 are MDHEN and SYDVKM. The V segment lost 7 bases and the J segment 2 bases; nucleotides outside the gene matches: 5. CDR3 in amino acids: CASIRDRPYEQYF. CDR3 DNA: TGTGCCAGCATCCGGGACAGACCCTACGAGCAGTACTTC.

The chain links TRBV7-3 to TRBJ2-7; 11 nucleotides align to TRBD1. Germline V CDR1 and CDR2: SGHTA, FQGTGA. Losses at the gene ends were 5 bases for V and 7 bases for J; bases not matched to a gene: 10. The CDR3 sequence is 15 residues long. The CDR3 here is CASSRRDRGTREQYF. The DNA for the CDR3 is TGTGCCAGCAGCCGGAGGGACAGGGGGACAAGAGAGCAGTACTTC.

This chain joins TRBV7-9 and TRBJ1-2; 9 nucleotides align to TRBD1. V was pared by 6 bases and J by 7 bases, with 12 bases of the junction left unmatched. The germline V gene encodes CDR1 SEHNR and CDR2 FQNEAQ (reference sequence). There are 15 residues in the CDR3. CDR3 bases: TGTGCCAGCAGTTCGGACAGGGGTTCCTTAAGTGGCTACACCTTC. This codes for CASSSDRGSLSGYTF.

The chain couples TRBV4-3 to TRBJ2-6, with TRBD1 as a possible D gene (6 bases). The CDR3 runs 17 residues. The germline CDR1 and CDR2 sequences are LGHNA and YSLEER. V was trimmed by 1 base and J by 1 base, leaving 11 bases between them. DNA for the CDR3: TGCGCCAGCAGCCAAGGACAGGTGAGATCTGGGGCCAACGTCCTGACTTTC. This sequence encodes CASSQGQVRSGANVLTF.

The chain carries TRBV7-9 and TRBJ2-7; TRBD1 aligns across 7 bases. Germline V gene data show CDR1 as SEHNR and CDR2 as FQNEAQ (reference sequence). The V and J ends lost 5 bases and 0 bases, in that order; junction bases with no gene match: 10. The CDR3 totals 16 residues. The CDR3 spells CASSTGQDGTSYEQYF. The CDR3 region has the DNA TGTGCCAGCAGCACCGGACAGGACGGAACCTCCTACGAGCAGTACTTC.

This chain uses TRBV5-4 with TRBJ2-7; unclear D gene. CDR1 and CDR2 from the germline V gene are SGHNT and YYREEE (reference sequence). The CDR3 has 14 residues. V was shortened by 0 bases and J by 0 bases, with 7 bases between the two germline ends. CDR3 loop: CASSLAGSSYEQYF. As DNA, the CDR3 is TGTGCCAGCAGCTTGGCCGGGTCCTCCTACGAGCAGTACTTC. Based on the CDR3 plus reference TRBV5-4 and TRBJ2-7, the full variable domain is ETGVTQSPTHLIKTRGQQVTLRCSSQSGHNTVSWYQQALGQGPQFIFQYYREEENGRGNFPPRFSGLQFPNYSSELNVNALELDDSALYLCASSLAGSSYEQYFGPGTRLTVT.

This chain connects TRBV19 to TRBJ2-5; 7 bases line up with TRBD1. Germline CDR1 reads LNHDA; CDR2 reads SQIVND (reference sequence). The CDR3 covers 17 residues. Germline trimming cut 4 bases from V and 2 bases from J; bases unmatched to any gene: 13. The CDR3: CASSTGFRQGGQETQYF. As DNA, the CDR3 is TGTGCCAGTAGTACTGGTTTTCGACAGGGCGGGCAAGAGACCCAGTACTTC.

CDR3: CASSYDTGELFF. CDR3 in DNA: TGTGCCAGCAGTTATGACACCGGGGAGCTGTTTTTT. The chain joins TRBV5-6 to TRBJ2-2, with unresolved D. Trimming shortened V by 5 bases and J by 3 bases, and 5 bases separated the two germline ends. From germline, CDR1 is SGHDT and CDR2 YYEEEE. The CDR3 has 12 residues.

This clone was seen only a few times. CDR3 in DNA: TGTGCCAGCAGCTTGTCCGGGACAGGGGGATATGGCTACACCTTC. Translating gives CASSLSGTGGYGYTF. The chain recombines TRBV5-4 with TRBJ1-2; the match to TRBD1 covers 11 bases. Germline assignment: CDR1 SGHNT and CDR2 YYREEE (reference sequence). The length of the CDR3 is 15 residues. With V trimmed by 1 base and J by 5 bases, 4 bases remained unmatched.